These 11 T cell receptor beta chains share one sample of origin, sequenced in a study of blood T cell repertoires in COVID-19. Some clones are missing from TCRdb's copy, which holds only in-frame ones; the method was immunoSEQ multiplex PCR. The sample holds about 52,000 clones; approximately 80% are singletons and the top ten take roughly 12%. Sequencing was performed on peripheral blood. Receptors were obtained from a man at least 80 years old with COVID-19, enrolled during active disease.

This clone was observed a handful of times. This rearrangement joins TRBV2 to TRBJ2-5; perhaps TRBD1 as D (5 bases). Germline V gene data show CDR1 as SNHLY and CDR2 as FYNNEI. V gave up 7 bases and J gave up 5 bases, with 17 bases separating them. The CDR3 is 14 residues long. This chain's CDR3 is CASTRRRDGETQYF. CDR3 DNA sequence: TGTGCCAGCACACGGCGCAGGGATGGCGAGACCCAGTACTTC.

A few counts support this clone. The V call is TRBV5-1, the J call TRBJ1-5; D is uncertain. Trimming cost V 0 bases and J 0 bases, with 13 bases left between them. This CDR3 has 17 residues. From germline, CDR1 is SGHRS and CDR2 YFSETQ. CDR3 sequence reads: CASSLAPGGLSNQPQHF. The DNA for the CDR3 is TGCGCCAGCAGCTTGGCCCCGGGAGGTCTTAGCAATCAGCCCCAGCATTTT. Based on the CDR3 plus reference TRBV5-1 and TRBJ1-5, the full variable domain is KAGVTQTPRYLIKTRGQQVTLSCSPISGHRSVSWYQQTPGQGLQFLFEYFSETQRNKGNFPGRFSGRQFSNSRSEMNVSTLELGDSALYLCASSLAPGGLSNQPQHFGDGTRLSIL.

In this sample, this clone turned up a few times. This chain links TRBV11-2 with TRBJ2-3, with D possibly matching TRBD2 (5 bases). V was shortened by 0 bases and J by 2 bases, with 9 bases between the two germline ends. Germline CDR1 and CDR2: SGHAT and FQNNGV. This CDR3 is built from 15 residues. CDR3 nucleotides: TGTGCCAGCAGCTTAGACCAGCGGTACACAGATACGCAGTATTTT. This translates into CASSLDQRYTDTQYF.

This chain connects TRBV18 to TRBJ1-1; maybe TRBD1 (5 bases). Trimming left V 8 bases short and J 1 base short, with 17 bases between. CDR1 and CDR2 from the germline V gene are KGHSH and LQKENI. The CDR3 is 15 amino acids. The CDR3 coding sequence is TGTGCCAGCCATTACGAGGGAGGGGCGAACACTGAAGCTTTCTTT. Protein sequence: CASHYEGGANTEAFF. The entire variable domain, with the rest obtained from reference TRBV18 and TRBJ1-1, is as follows: NAGVMQNPRHLVRRRGQEARLRCSPMKGHSHVYWYRQLPEEGLKFMVYLQKENIIDESGMPKERFSAEFPKEGPSILRIQQVVRGDSAAYFCASHYEGGANTEAFFGQGTRLTVV.

The chain couples TRBV11-3 to TRBJ1-1; possible D gene TRBD1, 6 bases. Per the germline V gene, CDR1 is SGHNT and CDR2 is YENEEA. The CDR3 totals 13 residues. Trimming took 5 bases from V and 1 from J, leaving 8 bases between them. CDR3 in amino acids: CASSQGPNTEAFF. CDR3 coding DNA: TGTGCCAGCAGCCAGGGGCCGAACACTGAAGCTTTCTTT.

The table lists this clone with a count of one. The chain is built from TRBV7-2 and TRBJ2-1; 9 bases map to TRBD2. CDR1 and CDR2 from the germline V gene are SGHTA and FQGNSA. The CDR3 is made up of 15 amino acids. J was trimmed by 5 bases and V by 1 base; bases with no gene match: 3. The CDR3 here is CASSLVVAGDNEQFF. The DNA for the CDR3 is TGTGCCAGCAGCTTAGTGGTAGCGGGGGACAATGAGCAGTTCTTC.

This chain joins TRBV24-1 and TRBJ2-5; D perhaps matches TRBD2 (5 bases). V lost 2 bases and J lost 5, with 17 bases in between. CDR3 length equals 16 residues. Germline CDR1 is KGHDR and CDR2 is SFDVKD. Here the CDR3 reads CATSDSRASLRETQYF. CDR3 nucleotide sequence: TGTGCCACCAGTGATTCGAGGGCTAGCCTCCGGGAGACCCAGTACTTC.

The V and J genes are TRBV11-3 and TRBJ2-5; 11 bases line up with TRBD1. Germline V CDR1 and CDR2: SGHNT, YENEEA. This CDR3 comprises 15 residues. Trimming took 5 bases from V and 5 from J; bases not matched to a gene: 7. The CDR3 sequence: CASSPRTGGRETQYF. In DNA form, the CDR3 reads TGTGCCAGCAGCCCTCGGACAGGGGGCAGGGAGACCCAGTACTTC.

The J gene is TRBJ1-1, the V gene TRBV12-5; D is unresolved. The germline CDR1 and CDR2 sequences are LGHNT and FRNRAP. The CDR3 is made up of 20 amino acids. Trimming pared 0 bases from V and 3 bases from J, leaving 26 bases between. CDR3 in DNA: TGTGCTAGTGGTTTGGTATTAGAGCCGGGTGGTCGGCCCCCTGACACTGAAGCTTTCTTT. Amino acid sequence: CASGLVLEPGGRPPDTEAFF.

This chain uses TRBV28 with TRBJ1-2, with D possibly TRBD1 on 6 matching bases. Between the trimmed V and J ends, which lost 7 bases and 4 bases, there was a span of 13 bases. CDR1 and CDR2 from the germline V gene are MDHEN and SYDVKM. This CDR3 spans 13 amino acids. This CDR3 is CASTGGQGYGYTF. DNA of the CDR3: TGTGCCAGCACCGGGGGGCAGGGCTATGGCTACACCTTC.

J is TRBJ1-1 and V is TRBV19; D ambiguous. V lost 3 bases and J lost 1, with 6 bases in between. From germline, CDR1 is LNHDA and CDR2 SQIVND (reference sequence). The CDR3 is made up of 13 amino acids. CDR3 nucleotide sequence: TGTGCCAGTAGTATGGCAAGGAACACTGAAGCTTTCTTT. Translated, it gives CASSMARNTEAFF.